This paragraph covers one TCR beta chain sequence. Its antigen is undetermined. The table came from immunoSEQ multiplex PCR; TCRdb's copy has only in-frame clones and leaves some out. The sample lists over 90,000 clones, 80% to 95% occurring once. The data originate from a study of T cell responses to AZD1222 COVID-19 vaccine. Study-level findings and limits: Rises in breadth and depth of Spike-specific TCRs came after two AZD1222 doses. Along spike, vaccine-associated CD4 TCRs were found throughout, with dominance at 160-218 and 743-854.

This CDR3 is 12 amino acids long. Trimming took off 0 bases at V and 5 bases at J, with 5 bases between the two ends. Looked up from germline, CDR1 is MNHEY and CDR2 is SMNVEV (reference sequence). V gene TRBV27 combines with J gene TRBJ2-7; D gene ambiguous. The TCR comes from an adult in good health. The sample here was peripheral blood, taken on day 0 of AZD1222 vaccination. The CDR3 spells CASSLSGNEQYF. The CDR3 nucleotides read TGTGCCAGCAGTTTATCAGGGAACGAGCAGTACTTC.